Each of the 4 T cell receptor beta chains below was sequenced from the same sample in a study of control samples from healthy donors and cancer patients. Method: immunoSEQ multiplex PCR; TCRdb's copy keeps in-frame clones and lacks some. The repertoire includes about 190,000 clones, over 80% of them detected once, and 1.8% sits in the top ten. Sequencing was carried out using blood. These receptor sequences come from a man aged 25 to 40 in good health.

The chain uses TRBV27 and TRBJ1-3, with D perhaps TRBD1 (6 bases). V was cut by 7 bases and J by 3 bases, with 19 bases left in between. This CDR3 comprises 16 residues. Germline CDR1 is MNHEY and CDR2 is SMNVEV (reference sequence). DNA of the CDR3: TGTGCCAGCACCAAAGGACAGCCCTTAGGTGGAAACACCATATATTTT. Protein product: CASTKGQPLGGNTIYF.

The CDR3 reads CASSRDQGAGANVLTF. The CDR3 nucleotides read TGTGCCAGCAGCCGCGACCAGGGAGCTGGGGCCAACGTCCTGACTTTC. The chain couples TRBV14 to TRBJ2-6; tentatively, D is TRBD1 or TRBD2 (5 bases each). V lost 4 bases and J lost 2, with 12 bases in between. The CDR3 is made up of 16 amino acids. CDR1 and CDR2 from the germline V gene are SGHDN and FVKESK.

This clone was detected only once. J is TRBJ1-4 and V is TRBV2; 8 bases are a match to TRBD1. With 5 bases clipped from V and 7 bases from J, the junction kept 6 bases outside the gene matches. Looked up from germline, CDR1 is SNHLY and CDR2 is FYNNEI. CDR3 length: 14 amino acids. CDR3 loop: CASSRQGSSEKLFF. The CDR3 region has the DNA TGTGCCAGCAGTAGACAGGGGTCGAGTGAAAAACTGTTTTTT.

The rearrangement uses TRBV9 and TRBJ2-3, with 7 positions matching TRBD2. V was pared by 0 bases and J by 5 bases, with 12 bases of the junction left unmatched. The length of the CDR3 is 17 residues. The germline CDR1 and CDR2 sequences are SGDLS and YYNGEE. The CDR3 region is CASSVAIGLEYGDTQYF. The DNA for the CDR3 is TGTGCCAGCAGCGTAGCTATAGGACTAGAATATGGAGATACGCAGTATTTT.